Listed below are T cell receptor beta chains from one sample, sequenced in a study of cytomegalovirus exposure and HLA in healthy donors. Measured with immunoSEQ multiplex PCR; TCRdb has only the in-frame clones, and not every one. Of 160,000 or so clones listed, about 80% were seen once; the top ten hold approximately 9.8%. Sequencing used PBMCs. Receptors were obtained from a man in his late teens or twenties in good health and CMV-seropositive. CDR3s include the opening cysteine and the closing phenylalanine or tryptophan. D genes are given only for firm matches. Rows give clone size only sometimes, using once, few, many, or a class for an expanded clone.

J gene: TRBJ1-4
clone size: few
D gene: -
V gene: TRBV19
CDR3 protein: CASSIFLPPSNEKLFF
CDR3 DNA: TGTGCCAGTAGTATATTCCTCCCTCCTTCTAATGAAAAACTGTTTTTT

J gene: TRBJ1-1
clone size: -
D gene: -
V gene: TRBV6-5
CDR3 protein: CASSYPGGAGTEAFF
CDR3 DNA: TGTGCCAGCAGTTACCCGGGAGGAGCTGGGACTGAAGCTTTCTTT

J gene: TRBJ1-5
clone size: few
D gene: TRBD1
V gene: TRBV6-1
CDR3 protein: CASSDRDRPRNDSNQPQHF
CDR3 DNA: TGTGCCAGCAGTGATAGGGACAGGCCCCGGAACGATAGCAATCAGCCCCAGCATTTT

J gene: TRBJ2-3
clone size: once
D gene: -
V gene: TRBV10-3
CDR3 protein: CAISPTSGGAGDTQYF
CDR3 DNA: TGTGCCATCAGTCCGACTAGTGGGGGGGCCGGAGATACGCAGTATTTT

J gene: TRBJ2-3
clone size: -
D gene: TRBD2
V gene: TRBV4-3
CDR3 protein: CASSQGGTSGGTDTQYF
CDR3 DNA: TGCGCCAGCAGCCAAGGAGGGACTAGCGGGGGCACAGATACGCAGTATTTT

J gene: TRBJ1-6
clone size: -
D gene: -
V gene: TRBV4-3
CDR3 protein: CASSQDTNRGTSYNSPLHF
CDR3 DNA: TGCGCCAGCAGCCAGGATACCAATAGGGGTACCTCCTATAATTCACCCCTCCACTTT

J gene: TRBJ1-1
clone size: -
D gene: TRBD1
V gene: TRBV7-9
CDR3 protein: CASSLGQGETEAFF
CDR3 DNA: TGTGCCAGCAGCCTAGGACAGGGGGAGACTGAAGCTTTCTTT

J gene: TRBJ1-2
clone size: -
D gene: -
V gene: TRBV28
CDR3 protein: CASSPSPAIYGYTF
CDR3 DNA: TGTGCCAGCAGCCCCTCCCCAGCGATCTATGGCTACACCTTC

J gene: TRBJ2-1
clone size: -
D gene: TRBD1
V gene: TRBV18
CDR3 protein: CASSPPSGGLNEQFF
CDR3 DNA: TGTGCCAGCTCACCACCGTCAGGGGGTTTGAATGAGCAGTTCTTC

J gene: TRBJ2-7
clone size: -
D gene: -
V gene: TRBV6-5
CDR3 protein: CASSYNQGAYEQYF
CDR3 DNA: TGTGCCAGCAGTTACAACCAGGGCGCCTACGAGCAGTACTTC

J gene: TRBJ2-5
clone size: -
D gene: -
V gene: TRBV18
CDR3 protein: CASSPKGGGETQYF
CDR3 DNA: TGTGCCAGCTCACCAAAGGGCGGCGGGGAGACCCAGTACTTC

J gene: TRBJ2-1
clone size: once
D gene: -
V gene: TRBV6-1
CDR3 protein: CASSEWARGDNEQFF
CDR3 DNA: TGTGCCAGCAGTGAATGGGCAAGGGGTGACAATGAGCAGTTCTTC